The T cell receptor (beta chain) under discussion was sequenced for a study of cytomegalovirus exposure and HLA in healthy donors. Notes on the study in general: A later look showed TCR association rates differing by HLA locus, highest for DRB1 and lowest for HLA-C.

PCR primers comprised 60 Vbeta and 13 Jbeta primers. The method was immunoSEQ multiplex PCR; TCRdb's version includes in-frame clones alone and lacks a portion of them. The top ten clones hold 2.5% to 3% of a sample with about 31,000 clones, about 87% of them seen once. Trimming stripped 3 bases from V and 2 bases from J, with 2 bases between. This CDR3 has 11 amino acids. Germline lookup yields CDR1 SGHTA and CDR2 FQGNSA. Points on this clone: The antigen is undetermined.

The sample taken for sequencing was PBMCs. This chain links TRBV7-2 with TRBJ2-7; D unresolved. The clonotype comes from a boy aged 5-17 years in good health and CMV-seronegative. CDR3 protein: CASSFTYEQYF. In nucleotides, the CDR3 is TGTGCCAGCAGCTTTACCTACGAGCAGTACTTC.